This T cell receptor beta chain was sequenced during a study of Ad26.COV2.S vaccination and SARS-CoV-2 variants. Study overall: Sample donor was a member of the COV1001 Ad26.COV2.S trial arm. The study, taken as a whole, reports: People given the vaccine had a wider spike-specific TCR breadth than placebo recipients did. Substantial response breadth was reportedly seen for spike-specific CD8+ and CD4+ T cells after vaccination.

A note on this clone: What it binds is unknown.

The protocol was immunoSEQ multiplex PCR, while the TCRdb copy is restricted to in-frame clones and leaves out a portion. The data show about 470,000 clones, about 90% seen once. The germline V gene encodes CDR1 MNHEY and CDR2 SMNVEV (reference sequence). The CDR3 runs to 15 residues. V was pared by 6 bases and J by 5 bases, with 10 bases of the junction left unmatched. The treatment: approximately 18 received Ad26.COV2.S at low or high dose, single or two shots; about five received placebo; per-sample allocation not given. The investigators took samples on day 63 after the first vaccine or placebo injection. An Ad26 vector was used to express Wuhan-strain SARS-CoV-2 spike as the vaccine.

This material consisted of peripheral blood, taken in a trial of Ad26.COV2.S vaccine versus placebo. The rearrangement links TRBV27 to TRBJ2-5, with 9 nucleotides matching TRBD1. The origin of this receptor is a person aged 18-65 years who received the Ad26.COV2.S COVID-19 vaccine or a placebo. CDR3: CASSYGTGIRETQYF. The DNA of the CDR3 is TGTGCCAGCAGCTACGGGACAGGGATAAGGGAGACCCAGTACTTC.